One sample yielded the 2 T cell receptor beta chains listed below, sequenced in a study of blood T cells in healthy people across ages. It was with a sample-barcoded 5' primer and a J-beta primer mix that a second PCR of about 7 to 12 cycles was run. TCRdb used MiXCR to reprocess the 5' RACE reads, holding one entry per CDR3 protein. This sample carries roughly 1.9 million distinct CDR3 sequences, about two fifths of them seen once, and the ten largest clones take about 23%. Sequencing was performed on blood. These receptors were taken from a human donor in good health.

J is TRBJ2-1 and V is TRBV6-5; the match to TRBD2 covers 8 bases. The J segment lost 2 bases and the V segment lost 5 bases, leaving 5 bases of the junction unmatched. This CDR3 has 15 amino acids. Germline V lookup: CDR1 MNHEY, CDR2 SVGAGI. The chain's CDR3 is CASSTEAGAYNEQFF. DNA of the CDR3: TGTGCCAGCAGTACGGAAGCGGGGGCCTACAATGAGCAGTTCTTC.

This clonotype appeared a few times. The J gene is TRBJ2-1, the V gene TRBV2; D may be TRBD1 or TRBD2 (6 bases each). This CDR3 comprises 15 residues. Germline CDR1 is SNHLY and CDR2 is FYNNEI. Trimming removed 8 bases from V and 9 bases from J, with 23 bases in between. CDR3 residues: CASGKLSGAPGEQFF. The CDR3 DNA reads TGTGCCAGCGGCAAACTATCGGGGGCCCCGGGTGAGCAGTTCTTC.